Listed here is a single TCR beta chain. The repertoire was sequenced with immunoSEQ multiplex PCR; TCRdb's copy has only in-frame clones and lacks some. This table has 84,000 or so clones, 85% to 95% appearing once. These data come from a study of technical replicates of blood from several donors. Trimming cost V 0 bases and J 7 bases, with 16 bases left between them. Germline assignment: CDR1 SEHNR and CDR2 FQNEAQ (reference sequence). The CDR3 is 16 amino acids. The specimen was T cells isolated from PBMCs. The J gene is TRBJ1-5, the V gene TRBV7-9, with D possibly being TRBD1 (6 bases). The clonotype was recovered from a human donor in good health. The CDR3: CASSLATRGEGQPQHF. In DNA, the CDR3 is TGTGCCAGCAGCTTAGCGACCAGGGGCGAAGGGCAGCCCCAGCATTTT.